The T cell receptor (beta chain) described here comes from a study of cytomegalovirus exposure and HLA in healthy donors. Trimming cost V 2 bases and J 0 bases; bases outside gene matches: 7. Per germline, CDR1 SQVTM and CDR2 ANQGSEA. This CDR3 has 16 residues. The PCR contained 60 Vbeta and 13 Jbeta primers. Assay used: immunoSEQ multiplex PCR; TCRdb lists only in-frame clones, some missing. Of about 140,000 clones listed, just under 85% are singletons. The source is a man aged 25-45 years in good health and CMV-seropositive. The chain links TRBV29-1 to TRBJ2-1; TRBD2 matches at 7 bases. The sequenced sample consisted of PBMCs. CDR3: CSVEIPPSGSYNEQFF. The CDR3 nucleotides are TGCAGCGTTGAAATCCCTCCTAGCGGCTCCTACAATGAGCAGTTCTTC.